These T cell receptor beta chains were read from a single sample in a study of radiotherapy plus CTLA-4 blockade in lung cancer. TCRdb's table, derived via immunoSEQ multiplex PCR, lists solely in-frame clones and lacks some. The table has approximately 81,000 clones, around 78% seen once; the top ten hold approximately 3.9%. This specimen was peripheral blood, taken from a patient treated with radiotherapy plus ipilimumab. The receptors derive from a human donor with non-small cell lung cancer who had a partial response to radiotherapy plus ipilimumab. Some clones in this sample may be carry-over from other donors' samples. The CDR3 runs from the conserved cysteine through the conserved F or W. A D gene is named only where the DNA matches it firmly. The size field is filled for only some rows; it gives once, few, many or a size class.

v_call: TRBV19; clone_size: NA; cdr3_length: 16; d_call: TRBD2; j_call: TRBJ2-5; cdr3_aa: CASSKISGAYQETQYF; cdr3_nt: TGTGCCAGTAGTAAGATTAGCGGGGCGTACCAAGAGACCCAGTACTTC
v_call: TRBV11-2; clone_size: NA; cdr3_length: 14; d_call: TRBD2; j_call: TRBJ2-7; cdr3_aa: CASSLSGTSNEQYF; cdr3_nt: TGTGCCAGCAGCTTATCTGGGACTAGCAACGAGCAGTACTTC
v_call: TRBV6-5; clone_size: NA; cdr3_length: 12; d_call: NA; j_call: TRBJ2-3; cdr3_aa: CASSWSADTQYF; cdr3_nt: TGTGCCAGCAGTTGGAGTGCAGATACGCAGTATTTT
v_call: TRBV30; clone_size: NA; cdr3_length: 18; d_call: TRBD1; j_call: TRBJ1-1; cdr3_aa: CAWMNQQGAPPMNTEAFF; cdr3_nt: TGTGCCTGGATGAATCAACAGGGGGCGCCCCCCATGAACACTGAAGCTTTCTTT
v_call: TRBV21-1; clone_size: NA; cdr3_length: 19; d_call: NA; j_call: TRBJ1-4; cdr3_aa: CATTEGHWIWREVGEKLFF; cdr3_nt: TGTGCCACCACTGAGGGGCACTGGATATGGCGGGAGGTTGGTGAAAAACTGTTTTTT
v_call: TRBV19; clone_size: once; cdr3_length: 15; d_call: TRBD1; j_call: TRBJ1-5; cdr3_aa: CASSIQGQPNQPQHF; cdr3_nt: TGTGCCAGTAGTATACAGGGACAGCCCAATCAGCCCCAGCATTTT
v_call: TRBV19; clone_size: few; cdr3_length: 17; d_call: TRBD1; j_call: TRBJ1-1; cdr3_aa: CASRNPPGQGTNTEAFF; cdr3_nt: TGTGCCAGTAGAAATCCCCCGGGACAGGGGACGAACACTGAAGCTTTCTTT
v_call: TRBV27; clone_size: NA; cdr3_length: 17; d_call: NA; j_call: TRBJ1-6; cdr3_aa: CASSLSRWQGSFSPLHF; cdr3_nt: TGTGCCAGCAGTTTATCCAGGTGGCAGGGGTCATTCTCACCCCTCCACTTT
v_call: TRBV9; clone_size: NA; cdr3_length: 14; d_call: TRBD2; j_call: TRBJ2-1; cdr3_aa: CASSVRPGGNEQFF; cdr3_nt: TGTGCCAGCAGCGTAAGACCGGGGGGCAATGAGCAGTTCTTC
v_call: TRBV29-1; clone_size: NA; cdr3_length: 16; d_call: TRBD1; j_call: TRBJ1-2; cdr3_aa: CSVLPRDRDTNYGYTF; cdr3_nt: TGCAGCGTTCTCCCACGGGACAGGGATACCAACTATGGCTACACCTTC
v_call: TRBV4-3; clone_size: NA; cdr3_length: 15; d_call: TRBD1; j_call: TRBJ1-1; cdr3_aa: CASSQRDSPYTEAFF; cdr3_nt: TGCGCCAGCAGCCAACGGGACAGCCCTTATACTGAAGCTTTCTTT
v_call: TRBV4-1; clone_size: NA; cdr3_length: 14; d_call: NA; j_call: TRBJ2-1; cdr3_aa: CASSQSFERDEQFF; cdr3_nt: TGCGCCAGCAGCCAATCCTTCGAACGGGATGAGCAGTTCTTC
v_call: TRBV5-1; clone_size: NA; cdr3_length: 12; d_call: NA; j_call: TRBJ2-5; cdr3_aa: CASSLDRETQYF; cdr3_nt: TGCGCCAGCAGCTTGGATCGGGAGACCCAGTACTTC
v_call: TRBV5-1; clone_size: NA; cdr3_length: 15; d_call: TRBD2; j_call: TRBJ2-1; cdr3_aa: CASREVAGAVGEQFF; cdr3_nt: TGCGCCAGCAGAGAGGTAGCGGGAGCCGTCGGTGAGCAGTTCTTC
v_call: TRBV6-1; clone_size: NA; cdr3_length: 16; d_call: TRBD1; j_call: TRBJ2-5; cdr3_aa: CASSEALGQGEETQYF; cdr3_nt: TGTGCCAGCAGTGAAGCGCTGGGGCAGGGGGAAGAGACCCAGTACTTC
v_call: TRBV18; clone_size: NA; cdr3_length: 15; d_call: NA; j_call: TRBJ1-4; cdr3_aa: CASSRTRATNEKLFF; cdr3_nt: TGTGCCAGCTCGCGAACCCGGGCAACTAATGAAAAACTGTTTTTT
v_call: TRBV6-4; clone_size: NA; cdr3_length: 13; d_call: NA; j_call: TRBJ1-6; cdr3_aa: CASSDQPNSPLHF; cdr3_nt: TGTGCCAGCAGTGACCAACCTAATTCTCCCCTCCACTTT
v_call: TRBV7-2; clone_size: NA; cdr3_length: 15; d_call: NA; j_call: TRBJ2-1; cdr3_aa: CASSLARPAYNEQFF; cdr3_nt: TGTGCCAGCAGCTTGGCCCGTCCCGCCTACAATGAGCAGTTCTTC
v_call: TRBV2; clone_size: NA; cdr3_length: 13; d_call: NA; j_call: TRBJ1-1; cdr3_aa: CASRLSGNTEAFF; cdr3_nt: TGTGCCAGCAGACTTTCCGGTAACACTGAAGCTTTCTTT
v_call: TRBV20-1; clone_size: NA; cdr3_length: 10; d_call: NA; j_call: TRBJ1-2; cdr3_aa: CSAGGEGYTF; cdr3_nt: TGCAGTGCGGGGGGGGAAGGCTACACCTTC
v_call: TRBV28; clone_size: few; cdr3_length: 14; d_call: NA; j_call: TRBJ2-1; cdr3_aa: CASSLLGGKVAQFF; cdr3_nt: TGTGCCAGCAGTTTATTGGGCGGGAAAGTCGCGCAGTTCTTC
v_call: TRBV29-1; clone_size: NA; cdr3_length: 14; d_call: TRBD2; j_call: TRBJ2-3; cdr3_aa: CSVTRTSGTDTQYF; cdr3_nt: TGCAGCGTCACACGGACTAGCGGCACAGATACGCAGTATTTT
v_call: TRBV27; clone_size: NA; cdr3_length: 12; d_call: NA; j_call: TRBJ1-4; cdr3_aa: CASARAGEKLFF; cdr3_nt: TGTGCCAGCGCGCGGGCGGGGGAAAAACTGTTTTTT
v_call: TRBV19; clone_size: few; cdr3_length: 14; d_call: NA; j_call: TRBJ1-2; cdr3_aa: CASMMTSVFDGYTF; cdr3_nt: TGTGCCAGTATGATGACTAGCGTCTTCGATGGCTACACCTTC
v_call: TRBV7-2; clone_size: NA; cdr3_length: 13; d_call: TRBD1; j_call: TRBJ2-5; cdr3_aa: CASSRDRAETQYF; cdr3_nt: TGTGCCAGCAGCCGCGACAGGGCAGAGACCCAGTACTTC
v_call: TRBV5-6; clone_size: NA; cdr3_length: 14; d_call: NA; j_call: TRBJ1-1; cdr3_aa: CASSPMRWNTEAFF; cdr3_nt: TGTGCCAGCAGCCCCATGAGATGGAACACTGAAGCTTTCTTT
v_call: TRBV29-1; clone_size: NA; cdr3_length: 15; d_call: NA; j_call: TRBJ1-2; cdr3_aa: CSVEMGEVLLGGYTF; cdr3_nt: TGCAGCGTTGAAATGGGGGAGGTTCTTCTCGGGGGCTACACCTTC
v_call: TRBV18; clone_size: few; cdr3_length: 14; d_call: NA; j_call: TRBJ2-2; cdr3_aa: CASAEGAWTGELFF; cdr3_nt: TGTGCCAGCGCCGAAGGGGCTTGGACCGGGGAGCTGTTTTTT
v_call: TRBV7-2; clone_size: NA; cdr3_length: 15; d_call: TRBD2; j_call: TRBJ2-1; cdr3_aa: CASREGGGGYGEQFF; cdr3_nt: TGTGCCAGCAGAGAAGGCGGCGGGGGGTACGGTGAGCAGTTCTTC
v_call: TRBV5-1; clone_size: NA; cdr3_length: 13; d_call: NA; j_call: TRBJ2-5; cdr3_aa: CASNRQPGETQYF; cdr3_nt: TGCGCCAGCAACCGACAGCCCGGAGAGACCCAGTACTTC
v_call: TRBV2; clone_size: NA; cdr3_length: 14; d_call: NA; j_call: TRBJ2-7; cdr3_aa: CASSGQPSSYEQYF; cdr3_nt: TGTGCCAGCAGTGGTCAACCGAGCTCCTACGAGCAGTACTTC
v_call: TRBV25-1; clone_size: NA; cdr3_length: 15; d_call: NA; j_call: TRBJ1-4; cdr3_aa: CASSDPGTTNEKLFF; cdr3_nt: TGTGCCAGCAGTGACCCAGGGACAACTAATGAAAAACTGTTTTTT